This TCR beta chain originates from a study of T cells in women clearing cervical HPV infection. Overall study context: HLA type could not be excluded as a confounder.

Germline-derived CDR1 and CDR2 are SGHVS and FNYEAQ. The V end lost 4 bases, the J end lost 5 bases, and 9 bases lay between the germline ends. The CDR3 extends over 13 amino acids. Worth noting for this clone: The missing CDR3 end, 3 residues past where the read stops, is filled in from the germline J gene.

Assay used: immunoSEQ multiplex PCR; TCRdb lists only in-frame clones, some missing. The listing contains approximately 23,000 clones. The chain has TRBV7-6 and TRBJ2-1; no clear D gene. The sample was blood buffy coat. This TCR was recovered from a woman aged 18 to 75 with a cervical HPV16 infection that either progressed to CIN3+ or cleared (not recorded which). CDR3 loop: CASSSHRNNEQFF. The CDR3 DNA, read in part, is TGTGCCAGCAGCTCCCATAGAAACAATGAG.